Shown below are 21 T cell receptor beta chains from a single sample sequenced in a study of response to subunit inactivated influenza vaccine. Using its own MiXCR run on the RT-PCR reads, TCRdb lists one record per CDR3 protein. The sample shows around 850,000 distinct CDR3 sequences, about 18% of them seen only once. Material: PBMCs from blood, obtained about 5 days after vaccination. The receptors derive from a man in his fifties who received an inactivated influenza vaccine.

Only a few counts were recorded for this clonotype. The chain links TRBV24-1 to TRBJ2-2; possible D gene TRBD2, 6 bases. Germline values: CDR1 KGHDR, CDR2 SFDVKD. Deletions cut 1 base from V and 7 bases from J, with 9 bases between. This CDR3 contains 14 residues. In nucleotides, the CDR3 is TGTGCCACCAGTGATTTACTAGCAGGCGGGGAGCTGTTTTTT. Encoded protein: CATSDLLAGGELFF.

CDR3 coding DNA: TGTGCCATCAGTGATGACCTTAGGGAAGATGGAAACACCATATATTTT. It codes for CAISDDLREDGNTIYF. This sequence joins TRBV10-3 and TRBJ1-3; D gene unclear. Between the trimmed V and J ends, which lost 3 bases and 3 bases, there was a span of 15 bases. The V gene's germline CDR1 is ENHRY and CDR2 SYGVKD. The CDR3 has 16 amino acids.

The chain carries TRBV4-3 and TRBJ2-7, with a weak D call TRBD1 (5 bases). Germline V CDR1 and CDR2: LGHNA, YSLEER. The CDR3 totals 16 residues. Trimming pared 2 bases from V and 4 bases from J, leaving 18 bases between. The CDR3 region is CASSQQMQGTRYEQYF. CDR3 coding DNA: TGCGCCAGCAGCCAACAAATGCAGGGAACCCGTTACGAGCAGTACTTC.

The chain uses TRBV5-4 and TRBJ2-3, with 8 bases that match TRBD2. Germline CDR1 reads SGHNT; CDR2 reads YYREEE (reference sequence). The CDR3 has 16 amino acids. Trimming took 4 bases from V and 3 from J; bases not matched to a gene: 10. The CDR3 DNA reads TGTGCCAGCAGCCGCCGGATAGCGGGGTCTACAGATACGCAGTATTTT. It specifies CASSRRIAGSTDTQYF.

The chain has TRBV10-1 and TRBJ2-7; D may match TRBD1 or TRBD2 (5 bases each). V was clipped by 2 bases and J by 7 bases, with 18 bases between them. CDR3 length: 15 amino acids. CDR1 is WNHNN and CDR2 is SYGVQD in the germline V gene (reference sequence). Written as DNA, the CDR3 is TGCGCCAGCAGTGAGAACACCGGGGCCGGTCAAGAGCAGTACTTC. Translating gives CASSENTGAGQEQYF.

This rearrangement joins TRBV6-2 or TRBV6-3 to TRBJ2-7; 10 bases map to TRBD1. The ends lost 5 bases at V and 5 bases at J; junction bases unmatched: 9. The CDR3 is made up of 15 amino acids. Germline-derived CDR1 and CDR2 are MNHEY and SVGEGT. Here the CDR3 DNA reads TGTGCCAGCAGTCCCGCCGGGACAGGGGTTCACGAGCAGTACTTC. Its protein product is CASSPAGTGVHEQYF.

Only a few counts were recorded for this clonotype. This chain connects TRBV6-1 to TRBJ1-5, with 8 bases that match TRBD1. The ends lost 6 bases at V and 1 base at J; junction bases unmatched: 5. CDR3 size: 15 residues. CDR1 is MNHNS and CDR2 is SASEGT in the germline V gene. The CDR3 is CASRDRGGSNQPQHF. The CDR3 nucleotides read TGTGCCAGCAGAGACAGGGGTGGGAGCAATCAGCCCCAGCATTTT.

This clonotype was found a few times. The V call is TRBV20-1, the J call TRBJ2-2, with 10 bases fitting TRBD1. CDR1 is DFQATT and CDR2 is SNEGSKA in the germline V gene (reference sequence). The CDR3 covers 17 residues. The V and J ends lost 0 bases and 3 bases, in that order; junction bases with no gene match: 7. CDR3 amino acids: CSARDYLGTGDTGELFF. In nucleotides, the CDR3 is TGCAGTGCTAGAGATTACCTGGGGACAGGGGACACCGGGGAGCTGTTTTTT.

This clonotype was found a few times. This chain links TRBV11-1 with TRBJ2-7; D is possibly TRBD2 (5 bases). Germline-derived CDR1 and CDR2 are SGHAT and FQDESV (reference sequence). The CDR3 loop spans 14 amino acids. The V and J ends lost 2 bases and 3 bases respectively, with 11 bases between them. As DNA, the CDR3 is TGTGCCAGCAGCTTACGAGGGCCAGGCTACGAGCAGTACTTC. Translation gives CASSLRGPGYEQYF.

This clonotype has only a few counts. J is TRBJ2-7 and V is TRBV20-1; 7 bases align to TRBD2. The CDR3 is 12 amino acids. The germline V gene has CDR1 DFQATT and CDR2 SNEGSKA (reference sequence). The ends lost 5 bases at V and 2 bases at J; junction bases unmatched: 3. The CDR3: CSAGGLAYEQYF. The CDR3 nucleotides are TGCAGTGCTGGAGGACTAGCCTACGAGCAGTACTTC.

There are many counts of this clonotype. The J gene is TRBJ2-1, the V gene TRBV27; 8 bases are shared with TRBD2. The CDR3 consists of 17 residues. The V gene end was trimmed by 1 base and the J gene end by 3 bases; junction bases not matched to a gene: 8. Germline V CDR1 and CDR2: MNHEY, SMNVEV (reference sequence). CDR3 loop: CASSLFRGGPLYNEQFF. Here the CDR3 DNA reads TGTGCCAGCAGTTTATTTCGGGGGGGGCCTCTCTACAATGAGCAGTTCTTC.

This clonotype appeared a few times. The rearrangement links TRBV7-2 to TRBJ1-6, with 11 positions matching TRBD1. The V gene's germline CDR1 is SGHTA and CDR2 FQGNSA. The J segment lost 9 bases and the V segment lost 2 bases, leaving 6 bases of the junction unmatched. CDR3 length: 16 residues. In DNA form, the CDR3 reads TGTGCCAGCAGCTTAACGGGCGGGACAGGGGGTTCACCCCTCCACTTT. This codes for CASSLTGGTGGSPLHF. Using reference TRBV7-2 and TRBJ1-6 for the parts outside the CDR3, the full variable domain is GAGVSQSPSNKVTEKGKDVELRCDPISGHTALYWYRQSLGQGLEFLIYFQGNSAPDKSGLPSDRFSAERTGGSVSTLTIQRTQQEDSAVYLCASSLTGGTGGSPLHFGNGTRLTVT.

This rearrangement joins TRBV4-3 to TRBJ2-1; D remains unclear. Trimming removed 1 base from V and 12 bases from J, with 10 bases in between. Germline assignment: CDR1 LGHNA and CDR2 YSLEER. CDR3 size: 12 residues. The CDR3 spells CASSQVGSGQFF. CDR3 DNA sequence: TGCGCCAGCAGCCAAGTAGGGTCCGGGCAGTTCTTC.

This chain links TRBV6-2 or TRBV6-3 with TRBJ1-5; 9 bases match TRBD1. This CDR3 contains 15 residues. V was pared by 10 bases and J by 3 bases, with 10 bases of the junction left unmatched. Germline CDR1 reads MNHEY; CDR2 reads SVGEGT. The DNA for the CDR3 is TGTGCCACCCGGGGGACAGGGCGTAACAATCAGCCCCAGCATTTT. The encoded protein is CATRGTGRNNQPQHF.

This chain links TRBV6-1 with TRBJ2-5; TRBD1 agrees at 9 bases. The length of the CDR3 is 14 residues. J was trimmed by 4 bases and V by 8 bases; bases with no gene match: 8. Germline V CDR1 and CDR2: MNHNS, SASEGT. The CDR3 nucleotides are TGTGCCAGCGCCTGGGACAGGGTCTCAGAGACCCAGTACTTC. This codes for CASAWDRVSETQYF.

This chain uses TRBV28 with TRBJ2-7; D is ambiguous. CDR3 size: 14 residues. Trimming cost V 6 bases and J 4 bases, with 16 bases left between them. CDR1 is MDHEN and CDR2 is SYDVKM in the germline V gene. The chain's CDR3 is CASSKNPVAYEQYF. The DNA of the CDR3 is TGTGCCAGCAGCAAAAACCCGGTGGCGTACGAGCAGTACTTC.

This chain links TRBV18 with TRBJ2-5, with D possibly being TRBD1 (6 bases). V was trimmed by 0 bases and J by 4 bases, leaving 9 bases between them. Germline CDR1 and CDR2: KGHSH and LQKENI. This CDR3 has 14 amino acids. CDR3 loop: CASSPPDRSETQYF. CDR3 DNA sequence: TGTGCCAGCTCACCACCTGACAGGTCAGAGACCCAGTACTTC.

The chain carries TRBV20-1 and TRBJ2-7, with D perhaps TRBD1 or TRBD2 (6 bases each). V lost 6 bases to trimming and J lost 7 bases, with 16 bases between them. This CDR3 has 12 residues. The germline gives CDR1 DFQATT, CDR2 SNEGSKA (reference sequence). CDR3 sequence reads: CSAHLGGGEQYF. Written as DNA, the CDR3 is TGCAGTGCCCATCTGGGGGGCGGGGAGCAGTACTTC.

The CDR3 sequence is CASSARRSGELFF. The DNA for the CDR3 is TGTGCCAGCAGCGCGAGACGAAGCGGGGAGCTGTTTTTT. This chain links TRBV9 with TRBJ2-2, with no clear D. CDR1 is SGDLS, CDR2 YYNGEE, per germline. The CDR3 length is 13 residues. The V and J ends lost 3 bases and 7 bases respectively, with 10 bases between them.

Ten or more counts support this clonotype. The rearrangement joins TRBV29-1 to TRBJ2-1; 13 nucleotides line up with TRBD2. The germline V gene has CDR1 SQVTM and CDR2 ANQGSEA. V lost 5 bases to trimming and J lost 7 bases; unmatched junction nucleotides: 8. The CDR3 runs 15 residues. CDR3 region: CSVPGLAGYTNEQFF. DNA of the CDR3: TGCAGCGTTCCGGGACTAGCGGGATACACGAATGAGCAGTTCTTC.

This clonotype appeared a few times. Germline and junction disagree at one end, which may indicate a read error. V and J are TRBV12-3 or TRBV12-4 and TRBJ2-2; TRBD2 agrees at 14 bases. The CDR3 sequence is 16 residues long. The CDR3 region has the DNA TGTGCCAGCGACGGGACTAGCGGGAGCGGGGCCGGGGAGCTCTTTTTT. Translated, it gives CASDGTSGSGAGELFF.